This T cell receptor beta chain was observed in a study of blood T cell repertoires in COVID-19. About the study: Acute-phase and convalescent COVID-19 samples originated in the United States, Italy and Spain. T cells, B-cell-depleted T cells, or PBMCs supplied cDNA or gDNA.

Methods used by the authors: Reference gene primer amplification in the assay estimated nucleated cell counts. Data came from immunoSEQ multiplex PCR; TCRdb stores just in-frame clones and leaves some out. That table gives V, J and clone size, and the DNA gave D and trimming. In the table there are more than 45,000 clones, 80% to 85% of which are singletons. Germline V gene lookup returns CDR1 LNHDA and CDR2 SQIVND (reference sequence). Trimming shortened V by 4 bases and J by 12 bases, and 7 bases separated the two germline ends. The CDR3 consists of 11 residues. Enrolled during active infection, Seattle patients were then followed longitudinally.

V is TRBV19 and J is TRBJ1-6; D is ambiguous. This receptor was identified in a man at least 80 years old with COVID-19, enrolled during active disease. The specimen sequenced was peripheral blood. CDR3 DNA sequence: TGTGCCAGTAGTACTCCAGGACCCCTCCACTTT. Protein product: CASSTPGPLHF.